This T cell receptor (beta chain) is drawn from a study of T cells in Graves' hyperthyroidism and ophthalmopathy. Germline loops: CDR1 SGHVS, CDR2 FQNEAQ. V lost 3 bases and J 8 bases, leaving 7 bases between the germline ends. The CDR3 is made up of 11 amino acids. This clonotype was detected a few times. Authors of the study amplified TCR beta CDR3 regions from RNA transcripts. An initial round of RT-PCR targeting the TCR CDR3 relied on the HTBI primer set. Using its own MiXCR run on the multiplex PCR reads, TCRdb lists one record per CDR3 protein. The data show about 460,000 distinct CDR3 sequences, with less than 25% seen just once and 49% held by the top ten.

The sequencing input was blood. The rearrangement links TRBV7-8 to TRBJ2-5; D is unresolved. This TCR was recovered from a woman aged 70 to 79 with Graves' ophthalmopathy. The CDR3 DNA reads as TGTGCCAGCAGCTTGTCGATAACCCAGTACTTC. It is translated as CASSLSITQYF. Based on the CDR3 plus reference TRBV7-8 and TRBJ2-5, the full variable domain is GAGVSQSPRYKVAKRGQDVALRCDPISGHVSLFWYQQALGQGPEFLTYFQNEAQLDKSGLPSDRFFAERPEGSVSTLKIQRTQQEDSAVYLCASSLSITQYFGPGTRLLVL.